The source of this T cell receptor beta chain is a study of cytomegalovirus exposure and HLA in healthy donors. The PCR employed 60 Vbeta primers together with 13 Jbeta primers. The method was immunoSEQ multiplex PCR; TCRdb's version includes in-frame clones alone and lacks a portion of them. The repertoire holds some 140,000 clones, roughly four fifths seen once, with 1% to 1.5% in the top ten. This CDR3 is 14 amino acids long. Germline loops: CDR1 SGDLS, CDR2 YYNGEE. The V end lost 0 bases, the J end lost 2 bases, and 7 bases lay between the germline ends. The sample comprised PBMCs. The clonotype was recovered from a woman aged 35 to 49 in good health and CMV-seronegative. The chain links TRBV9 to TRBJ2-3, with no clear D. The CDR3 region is CASSVESTTDTQYF. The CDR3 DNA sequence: TGTGCCAGCAGCGTAGAGTCTACCACAGATACGCAGTATTTT.